The 24 T cell receptor beta chains presented below share a single source sample, sequenced in a study of blood T cell repertoires in COVID-19. Data came from immunoSEQ multiplex PCR; TCRdb stores just in-frame clones and leaves some out. This sample has 150,000 or so clones, with about four fifths found just once. Sequences were obtained from peripheral blood. The receptor source for this set is a human donor with acute or convalescent COVID-19. The donor label of this sample is uncertain.

The genes are TRBV29-1 and TRBJ2-3; D gene unclear. V lost 4 bases and J lost 2, with 7 bases in between. The CDR3 totals 12 residues. Germline-derived CDR1 and CDR2 are SQVTM and ANQGSEA. The CDR3 DNA follows: TGCAGCGTTGGGCAGATCACAGATACGCAGTATTTT. Residues: CSVGQITDTQYF.

The V call is TRBV6-5, the J call TRBJ1-2; weak D call: TRBD1 (5 bases). The CDR3 is made up of 13 amino acids. V lost 5 bases and J lost 2, with 9 bases in between. Germline CDR1 reads MNHEY; CDR2 reads SVGAGI. This chain's CDR3 is CASSPTGNYGYTF. The CDR3, as DNA: TGTGCCAGCAGTCCTACAGGCAACTATGGCTACACCTTC.

This clone was recorded only once. The chain recombines TRBV7-2 with TRBJ2-7, with D perhaps TRBD2 (7 bases). Per the germline V gene, CDR1 is SGHTA and CDR2 is FQGNSA. The CDR3 covers 16 residues. V lost 5 bases to trimming and J lost 4 bases, with 21 bases between them. CDR3 in amino acids: CASSKRGGREGYEQYF. The DNA of the CDR3 is TGTGCCAGCAGCAAAAGGGGGGGCCGAGAGGGTTACGAGCAGTACTTC.

The V and J genes are TRBV7-9 and TRBJ1-4; 9 bases are a match to TRBD1. Trimming removed 4 bases from V and 8 bases from J; junction bases left unmatched: 5. The CDR3 totals 14 residues. Germline-derived CDR1 and CDR2 are SEHNR and FQNEAQ (reference sequence). The CDR3 loop reads CASSSGTGREKLFF. CDR3 in DNA: TGTGCCAGCAGCTCCGGGACAGGGAGGGAAAAACTGTTTTTT.

The V and J genes are TRBV7-2 and TRBJ2-2, with TRBD2 as a possible D gene (5 bases). Germline V gene data show CDR1 as SGHTA and CDR2 as FQGNSA. The CDR3 covers 12 residues. Trimming shortened V by 5 bases and J by 8 bases, and 9 bases separated the two germline ends. Here the CDR3 DNA reads TGTGCCAGCAGCGAGGGCCCGGGGGAGCTGTTTTTT. Its protein is CASSEGPGELFF.

J is TRBJ1-6 and V is TRBV11-2; D perhaps matches TRBD1 (5 bases). The CDR3 has 15 residues. Per the germline V gene, CDR1 is SGHAT and CDR2 is FQNNGV. The V and J ends lost 5 bases and 9 bases respectively, with 17 bases between them. CDR3 loop: CASSPNSGRVSPLHF. The CDR3 DNA reads as TGTGCCAGCAGCCCGAACTCAGGGAGGGTTTCACCCCTCCACTTT.

The V call is TRBV14, the J call TRBJ1-2; 8 nucleotides match TRBD1. The ends lost 4 bases at V and 7 bases at J; junction bases unmatched: 5. Germline-derived CDR1 and CDR2 are SGHDN and FVKESK. There are 13 residues in the CDR3. The CDR3 nucleotides read TGTGCCAGCAGCCGACAGGGGATAGGTGGCTACACCTTC. Amino acid sequence: CASSRQGIGGYTF.

This chain links TRBV27 with TRBJ2-1; 9 bases map to TRBD1. Germline trimming cut 5 bases from V and 7 bases from J; bases unmatched to any gene: 9. The CDR3 sequence is 15 residues long. Germline lookup yields CDR1 MNHEY and CDR2 SMNVEV (reference sequence). This CDR3 reads CASSPQTGGRNEQFF. CDR3 nucleotides: TGTGCCAGCAGTCCACAGACAGGGGGTAGGAATGAGCAGTTCTTC.

The rearrangement joins TRBV19 to TRBJ2-1; D is perhaps TRBD2 (6 bases). Trimming removed 4 bases at V and 4 bases at J, with 14 bases between. CDR1 is LNHDA and CDR2 is SQIVND in the germline V gene (reference sequence). The CDR3 consists of 15 residues. In nucleotides, the CDR3 is TGTGCCAGTAGTACGGGACTCCTGGATTACAATGAGCAGTTCTTC. Translation: CASSTGLLDYNEQFF.

The rearrangement joins TRBV19 to TRBJ2-4, with D possibly being TRBD1 (6 bases). Germline assignment: CDR1 LNHDA and CDR2 SQIVND (reference sequence). The CDR3 spans 16 residues. Trimming shortened V by 3 bases and J by 0 bases, and 12 bases separated the two germline ends. CDR3 loop: CASSINADRAKNIQYF. CDR3 bases: TGTGCCAGTAGTATTAACGCGGACAGAGCCAAAAACATTCAGTACTTC.

The chain is built from TRBV7-2 and TRBJ1-4; 9 nucleotides line up with TRBD1. The CDR3 loop spans 15 amino acids. Germline lookup yields CDR1 SGHTA and CDR2 FQGNSA. Trimming at V came to 5 bases and at J to 4 bases, leaving 5 bases not matched to a gene. The CDR3 DNA reads as TGTGCCAGCAGCACCTGGGGACAGGGTAATGAAAAACTGTTTTTT. Its protein is CASSTWGQGNEKLFF.

The chain has TRBV30 and TRBJ1-3; TRBD1 is a possible D gene (6 bases). This CDR3 comprises 15 residues. Per germline, CDR1 GTSNPN and CDR2 SVGIG (reference sequence). The V end lost 5 bases, the J end lost 2 bases, and 16 bases lay between the germline ends. The CDR3 DNA follows: TGTGCCTGGGGAAGAATGGACAGAGCTGGAAACACCATATATTTT. This encodes CAWGRMDRAGNTIYF. The full variable domain, in which reference TRBV30 and TRBJ1-3 provide the parts outside the CDR3, is SQTIHQWPATLVQPVGSPLSLECTVEGTSNPNLYWYRQAAGRGLQLLFYSVGIGQISSEVPQNLSASRPQDRQFILSSKKLLLSDSGFYLCAWGRMDRAGNTIYFGEGSWLTVV.

The chain is built from TRBV9 and TRBJ1-2; no reliable D call. Germline loops: CDR1 SGDLS, CDR2 YYNGEE. The CDR3 is 14 residues long. V lost 0 bases and J lost 7, with 13 bases in between. Here the CDR3 reads CASSVEGYRGGYTF. The CDR3 coding sequence is TGTGCCAGCAGCGTAGAAGGGTACCGGGGTGGCTACACCTTC.

The chain combines TRBV7-2 with TRBJ1-5, with D unresolved. V lost 2 bases to trimming and J lost 5 bases, with 13 bases between them. Germline-derived CDR1 and CDR2 are SGHTA and FQGNSA. The CDR3 totals 15 residues. The CDR3 is CASSLKPGSHQPQHF. CDR3 nucleotide sequence: TGTGCCAGCAGCTTAAAACCGGGGTCGCATCAGCCCCAGCATTTT.

The chain links TRBV11-2 to TRBJ1-4, with 9 nucleotides matching TRBD1. Germline V gene data show CDR1 as SGHAT and CDR2 as FQNNGV. Germline trimming cut 0 bases from V and 7 bases from J; bases unmatched to any gene: 6. CDR3 length: 16 amino acids. The DNA for the CDR3 is TGTGCCAGCAGCTTAGATTTGACAGGGGGGATTGAAAAACTGTTTTTT. Translating gives CASSLDLTGGIEKLFF.

The V gene is TRBV16, the J gene TRBJ2-7; 10 bases fit TRBD1. The CDR3 has 16 residues. Losses at the gene ends were 2 bases for V and 2 bases for J; bases not matched to a gene: 6. From germline, CDR1 is KGHSY and CDR2 FQNENV. CDR3 nucleotide sequence: TGTGCCAGCAGCCAACCGGACAGGGGGGAAACCTACGAGCAGTACTTC. It codes for CASSQPDRGETYEQYF.

V gene TRBV27 combines with J gene TRBJ1-2, with 10 bases matching TRBD1. CDR1 and CDR2 from the germline V gene are MNHEY and SMNVEV (reference sequence). The CDR3 sequence is 14 residues long. V gave up 6 bases and J gave up 0 bases; unmatched junction bases: 1. The DNA of the CDR3 is TGTGCCAGCAGCGGGACAGGGGCTAACTATGGCTACACCTTC. Its translation is CASSGTGANYGYTF.

The V and J genes are TRBV6-5 and TRBJ1-5; D is perhaps TRBD1 (6 bases). V gave up 8 bases and J gave up 3 bases, with 11 bases separating them. Germline CDR1 MNHEY, CDR2 SVGAGI. This CDR3 is built from 13 residues. CDR3 DNA sequence: TGTGCCAGCCACCGGGACAACAATCAGCCCCAGCATTTT. It codes for CASHRDNNQPQHF.

The rearrangement links TRBV10-3 to TRBJ1-4, with D maybe TRBD1 (6 bases). V was trimmed by 11 bases and J by 8 bases, leaving 15 bases between them. From germline, CDR1 is ENHRY and CDR2 SYGVKD. CDR3 length equals 12 residues. CDR3 sequence reads: CASGPGEEKLFF. The CDR3 DNA follows: TGTGCCTCGGGGCCAGGGGAGGAAAAACTGTTTTTT.

This rearrangement joins TRBV6-5 to TRBJ1-1; 7 bases fit TRBD1. This CDR3 comprises 15 residues. Trimming removed 0 bases from V and 4 bases from J; junction bases left unmatched: 5. Germline V gene lookup returns CDR1 MNHEY and CDR2 SVGAGI. The CDR3 reads CASSYSRQGGTEAFF. DNA of the CDR3: TGTGCCAGCAGTTACTCGAGGCAGGGGGGCACTGAAGCTTTCTTT.

The V call is TRBV29-1, the J call TRBJ2-1; 8 positions match TRBD2. The CDR3 length is 14 residues. The germline gives CDR1 SQVTM, CDR2 ANQGSEA. J gave up 3 bases and V 3 bases, and 4 bases lay outside the gene matches. CDR3 protein: CSVEKLAVYNEQFF. CDR3 nucleotide sequence: TGCAGCGTTGAGAAACTAGCGGTCTACAATGAGCAGTTCTTC.

Here the CDR3 DNA reads TGTGCCAGCAGCGGTGACAGGGGCCGCAAAGCTTTCTTT. Translation: CASSGDRGRKAFF. This sequence joins TRBV9 and TRBJ1-1, with TRBD1 identical over 8 bases. V trimming: 3 bases; J trimming: 9 bases; junction bases outside the gene matches: 7. Germline-derived CDR1 and CDR2 are SGDLS and YYNGEE. This CDR3 is built from 13 residues.

The chain uses TRBV7-2 and TRBJ2-3; tentative D call: TRBD1 (6 bases). V lost 0 bases and J lost 2, with 12 bases in between. Per germline, CDR1 SGHTA and CDR2 FQGNSA. CDR3 length: 16 amino acids. As DNA, the CDR3 is TGTGCCAGCAGCTTAGCATGGGGACACTACACAGATACGCAGTATTTT. This encodes CASSLAWGHYTDTQYF.

For this clone: The sample holds other DNA sequences that translate to the same CDR3. DNA of the CDR3: TGTGCCAGCAGGGGACAGCTAAACACTGAAGCTTTCTTT. Its translation is CASRGQLNTEAFF. This rearrangement joins TRBV2 to TRBJ1-1; 7 bases match TRBD1. The V gene end was trimmed by 6 bases and the J gene end by 2 bases; junction bases not matched to a gene: 3. This CDR3 comprises 13 residues. Germline CDR1 reads SNHLY; CDR2 reads FYNNEI.